Listed below are T cell receptor beta chains from one sample, sequenced in a study of T cell changes during pregnancy in multiple sclerosis. The method was immunoSEQ multiplex PCR; TCRdb's version includes in-frame clones alone and lacks a portion of them. The data show about 47,000 clones, around 87% seen once. Sequencing was performed on CD8+ T cells from peripheral blood mononuclear cells, taken in the second trimester of pregnancy. The receptors here all came from a female donor with multiple sclerosis, enrolled in a pregnancy study. The CDR3 runs from the conserved cysteine through the conserved F or W. A D gene is named only where the DNA matches it firmly. Size tells how often a clone was seen (once, few, many) or the class of an expanded clone, and some rows leave it out.

d_call	clone_size	j_call	v_call	cdr3_nt	cdr3_aa
-	medium-sized	TRBJ2-1	TRBV7-3	TGTGCCAGCAGCTTATTTGGGGGCTCGGAGCAGTTCTTC	CASSLFGGSEQFF
-	-	TRBJ2-7	TRBV2	TGTGCCAGCAATCGTAAAACCGGGACAAGTTTTTACGAGCAGTACTTC	CASNRKTGTSFYEQYF
TRBD1	-	TRBJ2-1	TRBV27	TGTGCCAGCAGTTACAGGGGACATGAGCAGTTCTTC	CASSYRGHEQFF
-	-	TRBJ2-7	TRBV23-1	TGCGCCAGCAATCCCGGCGAGCAGTACTTC	CASNPGEQYF
TRBD2	once	TRBJ2-1	TRBV11-2	TGTGCCAGCAGCTTAGGATATAGCGGGAGCTCCTACAATGAGCAGTTCTTC	CASSLGYSGSSYNEQFF
-	few	TRBJ2-3	TRBV4-2	TGTGCCAGCAGCCAAGAGGCCCTCACAGATACGCAGTATTTT	CASSQEALTDTQYF
TRBD1	-	TRBJ1-5	TRBV6-6	TGTGCCAGCAGTTACGGGACAGGGGATAGCAATCAGCCCCAGCATTTT	CASSYGTGDSNQPQHF
-	-	TRBJ1-4	TRBV15	TGTGCCACCAGCAGAGATACGGGCTCGGGGGATGAAAAACTGTTTTTT	CATSRDTGSGDEKLFF
-	-	TRBJ1-2	TRBV19	TGTGCCAGTACCGTTGACATAAACTATGGCTACACCTTC	CASTVDINYGYTF
-	-	TRBJ1-5	TRBV19	TGTGCCAGTAGTATGGGCCAGGGCAATCAGCCCCAGCATTTT	CASSMGQGNQPQHF
-	-	TRBJ1-1	TRBV13	TGTGCCACCCTACAGGGTTATACTGAAGCTTTCTTT	CATLQGYTEAFF
-	-	TRBJ2-3	TRBV7-7	TGTGCTAGCAGCTCCGGGATTCCCACAGATACGCAGTATTTT	CASSSGIPTDTQYF
-	-	TRBJ1-1	TRBV9	TGTGCCAGCGCTGAGGGGGGGGCTTATAGCACTGAAGCTTTCTTT	CASAEGGAYSTEAFF
-	-	TRBJ1-1	TRBV9	TGTGCCAGCAGCGGCGGGCCGAACACTGAAGCTTTCTTT	CASSGGPNTEAFF
-	-	TRBJ1-3	TRBV18	TGTGCCAGCTCACCCCTCGGGGAGTCTGGAAACACCATATATTTT	CASSPLGESGNTIYF
TRBD2	-	TRBJ2-1	TRBV7-2	TGTGCCAGCAGCTTAGACGGTTACGGCGCGGGAGCTTTGTATGAGCAGTTCTTC	CASSLDGYGAGALYEQFF
-	-	TRBJ2-3	TRBV2	TGTGCCAGCAGTGCAGGGGACGAGGGGCCCACAGATACGCAGTATTTT	CASSAGDEGPTDTQYF
-	-	TRBJ2-1	TRBV9	TGTGCCAGCAGCGTAGATTCGTGGGCCGCAGGTCCGATAAAGAATGAGCAGTTCTTC	CASSVDSWAAGPIKNEQFF
-	once	TRBJ2-7	TRBV4-1	TGCGCCAGCAGCCCGGACAGAGCCTCGCTAAACGAGCAGTACTTC	CASSPDRASLNEQYF
TRBD1	-	TRBJ2-7	TRBV7-3	TGTGCCAGCAGCAAAGGAGGACAGGGTAGAACCTACGAGCAGTACTTC	CASSKGGQGRTYEQYF
TRBD1	-	TRBJ2-5	TRBV10-1	TGCGCCAGCAGGATTAGGACAGGGGGGCAAGAGACCCAGTACTTC	CASRIRTGGQETQYF
-	-	TRBJ2-2	TRBV11-2	TGTGCCAGCAGCCTTTACAGGGTGGGCGGGGAGCTGTTTTTT	CASSLYRVGGELFF
-	-	TRBJ1-1	TRBV6-4	TGTGCCAGCAGAAATTCAGGGGCCCCGAACACTGAAGCTTTCTTT	CASRNSGAPNTEAFF
-	medium-sized	TRBJ2-2	TRBV7-2	TGTGCCAGCAGCACCCCTCGGGACTGGGTAATCACCGGGGAGCTGTTTTTT	CASSTPRDWVITGELFF
-	-	TRBJ2-7	TRBV9	TGTGCCAGCAGCGATGGAGGCGAGCAGTACTTC	CASSDGGEQYF
-	-	TRBJ2-1	TRBV4-1	TGCGCCAGCAGCCAAGAGTCTGTTGTTTACAATGAGCAGTTCTTC	CASSQESVVYNEQFF
-	-	TRBJ2-2	TRBV5-6	TGTGCCAGCAGGTCGTCCCCGGGACATACGAACACCGGGGAGCTGTTTTTT	CASRSSPGHTNTGELFF
-	-	TRBJ2-2	TRBV15	TGTGCCACCAGCAGATTAAGGGCGTCTCAGGGCGGCACCGGGGAGCTGTTTTTT	CATSRLRASQGGTGELFF
-	once	TRBJ1-1	TRBV5-1	TGCGCCAGCAGCCCGCGACAGTTCATGAACACTGAAGCTTTCTTT	CASSPRQFMNTEAFF
-	once	TRBJ1-2	TRBV9	TGTGCCAGCAGCGCTGGGAGTCACTATGGCTACACCTTC	CASSAGSHYGYTF
-	few	TRBJ1-1	TRBV9	TGTGCCAGCAGCGTCAACACTGGCGCATCAGGCACTGAAGCTTTCTTT	CASSVNTGASGTEAFF
-	-	TRBJ2-1	TRBV5-1	TGCGCCAGCAGCTTGAATGGAGGGATTTGGCAGTTCTTC	CASSLNGGIWQFF
-	-	TRBJ1-2	TRBV4-1	TGCGCCAGCAGCCCTTCGGGTCACTATGGCTACACCTTC	CASSPSGHYGYTF
-	-	TRBJ2-5	TRBV7-6	TGTGCCAGCAGCTTTATGTCAGGGCAAGAGACCCAGTACTTC	CASSFMSGQETQYF
-	once	TRBJ1-5	TRBV12-2	TGTGCAAGTCGCTTTCCTATCGACAGGGGTTTTTCCAATCAGCCCCAGCATTTT	CASRFPIDRGFSNQPQHF
TRBD1	-	TRBJ1-2	TRBV29-1	TGCAGCGTTGAAGGAGGACAGGGGGAGGTTGGCTACACCTTC	CSVEGGQGEVGYTF
-	-	TRBJ2-7	TRBV6-5	TGTGCCAGCAGTTACTCAGCCTCCTACGAGCAGTACTTC	CASSYSASYEQYF
-	-	TRBJ1-2	TRBV27	TGTGCCAGCAGTTTAGGGCCCGCGGGGGGCTACACCTTC	CASSLGPAGGYTF
TRBD2	once	TRBJ2-7	TRBV9	TGTGCCAGCAGCGGGCCGGGGGGACCCTACGAGCAGTACTTC	CASSGPGGPYEQYF
TRBD1	-	TRBJ1-1	TRBV7-9	TGTGCCAGCAGCCCACCCAGGGGGCTGGACACTGAAGCTTTCTTT	CASSPPRGLDTEAFF
-	-	TRBJ2-7	TRBV6-6	TGTGCCAGCAGTTATGGCGGGGGCGACACCTACGAGCAGTACTTC	CASSYGGGDTYEQYF
TRBD2	-	TRBJ2-1	TRBV4-1	TGCGCCAGCAGCCATCAAGCGGGGGTTCCCTCCTACAATGAGCAGTTCTTC	CASSHQAGVPSYNEQFF
-	-	TRBJ2-1	TRBV7-3	TGTGCCAGCAGCTTAGCCGGGGGGCCGAGGGGTAATGAGCAGTTCTTC	CASSLAGGPRGNEQFF
-	-	TRBJ1-1	TRBV27	TGTGCCAGCAGTATAATACAGGGCCTGAACACTGAAGCTTTCTTT	CASSIIQGLNTEAFF
TRBD2	-	TRBJ2-3	TRBV7-6	TGTGCCAGCAGCTTAGTGGGGGGGAGCACAGATACGCAGTATTTT	CASSLVGGSTDTQYF